The entry that follows covers one T cell receptor (beta chain) sequence. Germline assignment: CDR1 LNHDA and CDR2 SQIVND (reference sequence). This CDR3 has 11 residues. TCRdb derives one entry per CDR3 protein from the 5' RACE reads, leaving out DNA. This repertoire comprises some 400,000 distinct CDR3 sequences; its ten largest clones make up 2% to 3%. This entry belongs to a study of monozygotic twins with inflammatory bowel disease. The chain is built from TRBV19 and TRBJ2-4; TCRdb's D call of TRBD2 is untestable without DNA. The sequence was collected from a human donor with ulcerative colitis or Crohn's disease, or a healthy co-twin of an affected twin (not recorded which). The sample consisted of blood. CDR3 protein: CASSREDMQYF.